The source of this T cell receptor (beta chain) is a study of blood T cell repertoires in COVID-19. About the research overall: COVID-19 samples from acute and convalescent phases originated in the United States, Italy and Spain. T cells, B-cell-depleted T cells, or PBMCs provided the cDNA or gDNA that served as material.

CDR3 length: 17 amino acids. Trimming at V came to 2 bases and at J to 5 bases, leaving 8 bases not matched to a gene. Germline CDR1 MDHEN, CDR2 SYDVKM. In the authors' workflow: Estimated nucleated cell counts came from reference gene primer amplification. The assay was immunoSEQ multiplex PCR, and TCRdb's table has in-frame clones only and misses some. V, J and clone size reflect that table, while D and trimming were determined from the DNA. This table holds about 210,000 clones, 70% to 90% found once. The chain couples TRBV28 to TRBJ2-3; 12 bases match TRBD2. The sequenced sample consisted of peripheral blood. The TCR comes from a woman of 80 years or more with acute or convalescent COVID-19. DNA of the CDR3: TGTGCCAGCAGTTTACCCCTATCTAGCGGGAGGGGAGATACGCAGTATTTT. Residues: CASSLPLSSGRGDTQYF.